The 26 T cell receptor beta chains listed next were all sequenced from one sample in a study of Ad26.COV2.S vaccination and SARS-CoV-2 variants. Treatment described: 15 to 20 received Ad26.COV2.S at low or high dose, single or two shots; a few received placebo; per-sample allocation not given. Following the first vaccine or placebo injection, samples were taken on day 63. Assay: immunoSEQ multiplex PCR; the TCRdb copy retains only in-frame clones and omits some. The data show about 350,000 clones, 86% seen once. The sample was peripheral blood, taken in a trial of Ad26.COV2.S vaccine versus placebo. The origin of the receptors is a person between 18 and 65 years old who received the Ad26.COV2.S COVID-19 vaccine or a placebo.

The rearrangement links TRBV10-3 to TRBJ2-7, with 9 positions matching TRBD1. V gave up 4 bases and J gave up 3 bases; unmatched junction bases: 10. Germline V gene sequence: CDR1 ENHRY, CDR2 SYGVKD. The CDR3 has 16 residues. CDR3: CAISGGQGVGVYEQYF. For the CDR3, the DNA is TGTGCCATCAGTGGGGGACAGGGTGTGGGCGTCTACGAGCAGTACTTC.

The chain carries TRBV5-1 and TRBJ2-5, with D unclear. Trimming shortened V by 1 base and J by 3 bases, and 10 bases separated the two germline ends. The length of the CDR3 is 14 residues. In germline, CDR1 is SGHRS, CDR2 YFSETQ. The CDR3 coding sequence is TGCGCCAGCAGCTTGTTCGGCTCAAAAGAGACCCAGTACTTC. This encodes CASSLFGSKETQYF.

The V gene is TRBV28, the J gene TRBJ1-1; D is possibly TRBD1 (6 bases). CDR1 is MDHEN and CDR2 is SYDVKM in the germline V gene. Between the trimmed V and J ends, which lost 5 bases and 10 bases, there was a span of 20 bases. CDR3 size: 14 residues. As DNA, the CDR3 is TGTGCCAGCAGTCTTTACGCACAGGGCCCTGGAGCTTTCTTT. Translation: CASSLYAQGPGAFF.

This clone showed up just once. The same CDR3 also results from other DNA sequences found in this sample. V gene TRBV27 combines with J gene TRBJ2-5; 10 positions agree with TRBD1. Trimming removed 8 bases from V and 5 bases from J; junction bases left unmatched: 8. The CDR3 is 14 amino acids. Germline values: CDR1 MNHEY, CDR2 SMNVEV (reference sequence). CDR3 region: CASGRDRGWETQYF. In nucleotides, the CDR3 is TGTGCCAGCGGGAGGGACAGGGGTTGGGAGACCCAGTACTTC.

The gene calls are TRBV24-1 and TRBJ1-1; 7 bases agree with TRBD1. V was pared by 6 bases and J by 9 bases, with 9 bases of the junction left unmatched. CDR1 is KGHDR and CDR2 is SFDVKD in the germline V gene. The CDR3 is 13 amino acids. CDR3 protein: CATSTDRAGQAFF. The CDR3 DNA follows: TGTGCCACCAGTACCGACAGGGCTGGGCAAGCTTTCTTT.

The genes are TRBV30 and TRBJ2-7, with D perhaps matching TRBD2 (6 bases). Trimming pared 2 bases from V and 1 base from J, leaving 12 bases between. The CDR3 has 14 residues. The germline CDR1 and CDR2 sequences are GTSNPN and SVGIG (reference sequence). The CDR3, as DNA: TGTGCCTGGAGTACTAGCACCCGATCCTACGAGCAGTACTTC. Protein: CAWSTSTRSYEQYF.

The chain employs TRBV7-2 and TRBJ2-7; no reliable D call. The germline V and J ends were trimmed by 5 bases and 3 bases, with 23 bases remaining between them. CDR1 and CDR2 from the germline V gene are SGHTA and FQGNSA. This CDR3 has 17 amino acids. The chain's CDR3 is CASSNVWADPVDYEQYF. The CDR3 coding sequence is TGTGCCAGCAGCAACGTTTGGGCGGACCCCGTGGACTACGAGCAGTACTTC.

The rearrangement uses TRBV3-1 (or the pseudogene TRBV3-2) and TRBJ1-1, with D tentatively TRBD1 (5 bases). The CDR3 totals 18 residues. V gave up 0 bases and J gave up 0 bases, with 17 bases separating them. Germline-derived CDR1 and CDR2 are LGHDT and YNNKEL (reference sequence). The CDR3: CASSQEPRPRGMNTEAFF. In DNA, the CDR3 is TGTGCCAGCAGCCAAGAACCCCGCCCAAGGGGCATGAACACTGAAGCTTTCTTT.

The CDR3 DNA reads as TGTGCCAGCAGCCAAGGTGATTATGAAGATACGCAGTATTTT. It translates to CASSQGDYEDTQYF. The chain employs TRBV14 and TRBJ2-3, with D uncertain. The ends were cut back, 1 base at V and 5 bases at J, with 10 bases in the middle. Germline lookup yields CDR1 SGHDN and CDR2 FVKESK. The CDR3 runs to 14 residues.

This clone came up a few times. The chain carries TRBV3-1 (or the pseudogene TRBV3-2) and TRBJ2-5; D possibly corresponds to TRBD2 (5 bases). Germline CDR1 and CDR2: LGHDT and YNNKEL (reference sequence). The CDR3 length is 15 residues. Between the trimmed V and J ends, which lost 3 bases and 5 bases, there was a span of 16 bases. The DNA for the CDR3 is TGTGCCAGCAGCCACCGGACTCGAGGGAAGGAGACCCAGTACTTC. Amino acid sequence: CASSHRTRGKETQYF.

The chain carries TRBV9 and TRBJ1-5; 10 bases map to TRBD1. The CDR3 consists of 15 residues. The V gene end was trimmed by 0 bases and the J gene end by 8 bases; junction bases not matched to a gene: 5. Germline V gene lookup returns CDR1 SGDLS and CDR2 YYNGEE. CDR3 DNA: TGTGCCAGCAGCGTAGGAGGGGACAGGGGAGAGCCCCAGCATTTT. Residues: CASSVGGDRGEPQHF. The full variable domain, rest sourced from reference TRBV9 and TRBJ1-5, is DSGVTQTPKHLITATGQRVTLRCSPRSGDLSVYWYQQSLDQGLQFLIQYYNGEERAKGNILERFSAQQFPDLHSELNLSSLELGDSALYFCASSVGGDRGEPQHFGDGTRLSIL.

The chain carries TRBV19 and TRBJ2-1; 9 bases agree with TRBD2. The CDR3 spans 15 residues. V dropped 5 bases and J dropped 2; count of bases not matched to a gene: 4. Germline lookup yields CDR1 LNHDA and CDR2 SQIVND (reference sequence). CDR3 sequence (DNA): TGTGCCAGTAGTCGCAGCGGGAGGCCCTACAATGAGCAGTTCTTC. This encodes CASSRSGRPYNEQFF.

In this sample, this clone turned up once. The chain carries TRBV9 and TRBJ2-3; 8 bases are a match to TRBD2. There are 16 residues in the CDR3. Germline CDR1 is SGDLS and CDR2 is YYNGEE. V gave up 1 base and J gave up 4 bases; unmatched junction bases: 8. CDR3 sequence: CASSVRAGGLPDTQYF. The CDR3 nucleotides are TGTGCCAGCAGCGTACGGGCGGGAGGTCTGCCAGATACGCAGTATTTT. The full variable domain, completed using reference TRBV9 and TRBJ2-3, is DSGVTQTPKHLITATGQRVTLRCSPRSGDLSVYWYQQSLDQGLQFLIQYYNGEERAKGNILERFSAQQFPDLHSELNLSSLELGDSALYFCASSVRAGGLPDTQYFGPGTRLTVL.

This chain uses TRBV7-6 with TRBJ1-2, with D perhaps matching TRBD1 (5 bases). CDR3 length: 15 amino acids. Per germline, CDR1 SGHVS and CDR2 FNYEAQ. V was clipped by 0 bases and J by 6 bases, with 14 bases between them. For the CDR3, the DNA is TGTGCCAGCAGCTTAGCGGGTGGACAACTTCATGGCTACACCTTC. Translating it yields CASSLAGGQLHGYTF.

V is TRBV7-9 and J is TRBJ2-1, with no clear D. The germline gives CDR1 SEHNR, CDR2 FQNEAQ (reference sequence). Trimming removed 1 base at V and 3 bases at J, with 4 bases between. The CDR3 is made up of 13 amino acids. The CDR3 sequence is CASSLDSYNEQFF. The DNA for the CDR3 is TGTGCCAGCAGCTTAGACAGCTACAATGAGCAGTTCTTC.

The rearrangement joins TRBV4-3 to TRBJ2-3; 9 bases are a match to TRBD1. The V gene's germline CDR1 is LGHNA and CDR2 YSLEER. V was clipped by 0 bases and J by 2 bases; unmatched bases: 9. The CDR3 extends over 18 amino acids. The DNA of the CDR3 is TGCGCCAGCAGCCAAGAGAAGACAGGGGGAGGGGTCACAGATACGCAGTATTTT. It yields the protein CASSQEKTGGGVTDTQYF.

The chain is built from TRBV7-2 and TRBJ1-3; TRBD1 aligns across 10 bases. Germline V gene sequence: CDR1 SGHTA, CDR2 FQGNSA. The CDR3 extends over 17 amino acids. V lost 5 bases, J lost 6 bases, and 13 bases stayed unmatched. The CDR3 sequence: CASSVGASGQGLNTIYF. In DNA form, the CDR3 reads TGTGCCAGCAGCGTAGGGGCCTCGGGACAGGGGCTAAACACCATATATTTT. Full variable domain (rest looked up from reference TRBV7-2 and TRBJ1-3): GAGVSQSPSNKVTEKGKDVELRCDPISGHTALYWYRQSLGQGLEFLIYFQGNSAPDKSGLPSDRFSAERTGGSVSTLTIQRTQQEDSAVYLCASSVGASGQGLNTIYFGEGSWLTVV.

The J gene is TRBJ1-2, the V gene TRBV28, with no clear D. In germline, CDR1 is MDHEN, CDR2 SYDVKM. This CDR3 is 14 amino acids long. V lost 2 bases, J lost 7 bases, and 14 bases lay in between. The CDR3: CASSLPDRIGGYTF. DNA of the CDR3: TGTGCCAGCAGTTTACCTGACCGGATCGGTGGCTACACCTTC.

This chain joins TRBV19 and TRBJ1-6, with 8 bases lining up with TRBD1. CDR1 is LNHDA and CDR2 is SQIVND in the germline V gene (reference sequence). The CDR3 totals 14 residues. After removal of 5 bases from V and 7 bases from J, the junction contained 4 bases not matched to a gene. As DNA, the CDR3 is TGTGCCAGTAGTCCGGGACAGGTGAATTCACCCCTCCACTTT. Protein sequence: CASSPGQVNSPLHF.

The chain couples TRBV5-1 to TRBJ1-2, with a possible D match to TRBD1 (5 bases). The CDR3 is 15 amino acids. The germline V and J ends were trimmed by 4 bases and 2 bases, with 15 bases remaining between them. The germline V gene has CDR1 SGHRS and CDR2 YFSETQ. CDR3 residues: CASSLQGERNYGYTF. The CDR3 coding sequence is TGCGCCAGCAGCCTACAAGGGGAGCGCAACTATGGCTACACCTTC.

V usage is TRBV7-2 and J usage is TRBJ1-5; maybe TRBD1 (5 bases). Germline assignment: CDR1 SGHTA and CDR2 FQGNSA. Trimming left V 5 bases short and J 6 bases short, with 11 bases between. The CDR3 spans 13 residues. CDR3 protein: CASSPSGGQPQHF. CDR3 sequence (DNA): TGTGCCAGCAGCCCTTCGGGGGGTCAGCCCCAGCATTTT.

The rearrangement links TRBV3-1 (or the pseudogene TRBV3-2) to TRBJ1-2, with a possible D match to TRBD1 (6 bases). The germline gives CDR1 LGHDT, CDR2 YNNKEL (reference sequence). The V end lost 3 bases, the J end lost 8 bases, and 13 bases lay between the germline ends. This CDR3 has 13 amino acids. This chain's CDR3 is CASSQARGGGYTF. CDR3 DNA sequence: TGTGCCAGCAGCCAGGCCAGGGGAGGAGGCTACACCTTC.

A few counts support this clone. Different DNA sequences within this sample yield the same CDR3. In DNA, the CDR3 is TGTGCCAGCTCACCTGGATCCTACGAGCAGTACTTC. This gives the protein CASSPGSYEQYF. The rearrangement joins TRBV18 to TRBJ2-7; D call uncertain. The V gene lost 3 bases and the J gene lost 1 base, with 4 bases spanning the gap. The CDR3 consists of 12 residues. Per the germline V gene, CDR1 is KGHSH and CDR2 is LQKENI.

The V call is TRBV29-1, the J call TRBJ2-2; D could derive from TRBD1 or TRBD2 (5 bases each). Germline CDR1 and CDR2: SQVTM and ANQGSEA. Trimming stripped 7 bases from V and 1 base from J, with 16 bases between. The CDR3 contains 15 residues. The CDR3 region is CSGRKGTGNTGELFF. CDR3 DNA: TGCAGCGGCCGAAAGGGGACGGGGAACACCGGGGAGCTGTTTTTT.

This rearrangement joins TRBV2 to TRBJ1-4, with a weak D call TRBD1 (5 bases). V was clipped by 8 bases and J by 11 bases, with 27 bases between them. Germline CDR1 SNHLY, CDR2 FYNNEI. This CDR3 has 16 amino acids. The CDR3 DNA reads TGTGCCAGCGGGGCAGGGTCGGAGGGTCACAGGAGGAAACTGTTTTTT. Translating gives CASGAGSEGHRRKLFF.

This clone has just one count. Other DNA variants within this sample encode the same CDR3. The chain carries TRBV7-2 and TRBJ2-7, with 9 bases matching TRBD1. Per the germline V gene, CDR1 is SGHTA and CDR2 is FQGNSA. Trimming at V came to 8 bases and at J to 1 base, leaving 6 bases not matched to a gene. The length of the CDR3 is 14 residues. CDR3 loop: CASSPGTGSYEQYF. The CDR3 DNA is TGTGCCAGCTCCCCCGGGACAGGGTCCTACGAGCAGTACTTC.